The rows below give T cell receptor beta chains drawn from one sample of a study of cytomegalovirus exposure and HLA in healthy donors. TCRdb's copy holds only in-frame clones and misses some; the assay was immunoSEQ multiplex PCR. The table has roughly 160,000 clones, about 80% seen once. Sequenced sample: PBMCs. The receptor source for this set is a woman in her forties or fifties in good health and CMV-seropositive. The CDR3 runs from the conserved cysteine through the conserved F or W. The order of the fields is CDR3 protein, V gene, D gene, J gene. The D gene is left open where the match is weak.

CDR3aa: CASSVGGGEDIQYF
v_gene: TRBV9
d_gene: TRBD2
j_gene: TRBJ2-4

CDR3aa: CAIRSTGSGNTIYF
v_gene: TRBV10-3
d_gene: -
j_gene: TRBJ1-3

CDR3aa: CASSLNRVEYEKLFF
v_gene: TRBV11-2
d_gene: -
j_gene: TRBJ1-4

CDR3aa: CASSVELAGGQETQYF
v_gene: TRBV9
d_gene: TRBD2
j_gene: TRBJ2-5

CDR3aa: CSSSAEDRRQETQYF
v_gene: TRBV7-9
d_gene: TRBD1
j_gene: TRBJ2-5

CDR3aa: CASGTGNYEQYF
v_gene: TRBV7-3
d_gene: TRBD1
j_gene: TRBJ2-7

CDR3aa: CASSPSGGFYNEQFF
v_gene: TRBV11-2
d_gene: TRBD2
j_gene: TRBJ2-1

CDR3aa: CASSGRGEAFF
v_gene: TRBV6-1
d_gene: -
j_gene: TRBJ1-1

CDR3aa: CASIALRGGHGGEQYF
v_gene: TRBV28
d_gene: TRBD2
j_gene: TRBJ2-5

CDR3aa: CASNFGLAGGGEQFF
v_gene: TRBV5-1
d_gene: TRBD2
j_gene: TRBJ2-1

CDR3aa: CASSFGGPSWEQYF
v_gene: TRBV27
d_gene: -
j_gene: TRBJ2-7

CDR3aa: CASSPSGRAGNEQFF
v_gene: TRBV9
d_gene: TRBD2
j_gene: TRBJ2-1

CDR3aa: CASSQGGASGSYEQYF
v_gene: TRBV4-2
d_gene: TRBD2
j_gene: TRBJ2-7

CDR3aa: CASTIRLAGPYNEQFF
v_gene: TRBV11-2
d_gene: TRBD2
j_gene: TRBJ2-1

CDR3aa: CASSEFPRVGTPDSNQPQHF
v_gene: TRBV6-1
d_gene: -
j_gene: TRBJ1-5

CDR3aa: CASSLGGGHPTNEKLFF
v_gene: TRBV11-2
d_gene: -
j_gene: TRBJ1-4

CDR3aa: CASSLNRLAGSSYEQYF
v_gene: TRBV5-4
d_gene: -
j_gene: TRBJ2-7

CDR3aa: CASSLGDRVRANVLTF
v_gene: TRBV5-4
d_gene: TRBD1
j_gene: TRBJ2-6

CDR3aa: CASSPLGANVLTF
v_gene: TRBV19
d_gene: -
j_gene: TRBJ2-6

CDR3aa: CASSWTSQGTQYF
v_gene: TRBV5-1
d_gene: TRBD2
j_gene: TRBJ2-5

CDR3aa: CASSFRIRGVGSQGAFF
v_gene: TRBV5-4
d_gene: -
j_gene: TRBJ1-1

CDR3aa: CASIQGRVGTGELFF
v_gene: TRBV27
d_gene: -
j_gene: TRBJ2-2

CDR3aa: CASSSNRVEYGTQYF
v_gene: TRBV7-9
d_gene: -
j_gene: TRBJ2-3